This is a list of T cell receptor beta chains from one sample in a study of T cell responses to AZD1222 COVID-19 vaccine. Produced via immunoSEQ multiplex PCR; TCRdb's table is partial and in-frame only. The data hold some 140,000 clones, with 80% to 90% observed a single time. Source: peripheral blood, taken 28 days after the second AZD1222 dose. These receptors all come from an adult who received the AZD1222 COVID-19 vaccine. CDR3s include the opening cysteine and the closing phenylalanine or tryptophan. The D gene is left open where the match is weak. A clone size is listed for some rows: how often the clone was seen (once, few, many), or a class if it is expanded.

TRBV2	TRBD1	TRBJ1-3	.	13	CASTTGEENTIYF	TGTGCCAGCACAACAGGGGAGGAAAACACCATATATTTT
TRBV4-2	.	TRBJ1-5	.	15	CASSQAGGAGQPQHF	TGTGCCAGCAGCCAAGCGGGGGGCGCCGGTCAGCCCCAGCATTTT
TRBV12-3/TRBV12-4	.	TRBJ1-2	.	12	CASSMDTTRYTF	TGTGCCAGCAGTATGGACACTACTCGCTACACCTTC
TRBV5-6	TRBD1	TRBJ2-2	.	19	CASSLAMDGQGANTGELFF	TGTGCCAGCAGCTTGGCGATGGATGGACAGGGGGCGAACACCGGGGAGCTGTTTTTT
TRBV19	TRBD2	TRBJ2-1	.	18	CASSIPPRTSGISPEQFF	TGTGCCAGTAGTATCCCGCCCCGCACTAGCGGGATATCCCCGGAGCAGTTCTTC
TRBV6-5	.	TRBJ2-7	.	14	CASTPQLGYYEQYF	TGTGCCAGCACTCCGCAGCTCGGTTACTACGAGCAGTACTTC
TRBV18	TRBD2	TRBJ2-1	.	15	CASSPREGGRNEQFF	TGTGCCAGCTCACCCCGCGAGGGCGGGAGGAATGAGCAGTTCTTC
TRBV7-9	TRBD1	TRBJ2-7	.	14	CASSLNSGGLEQYF	TGTGCCAGCAGCTTAAATTCAGGGGGCCTCGAGCAGTACTTC
TRBV5-1	TRBD2	TRBJ2-7	.	15	CASSFTSGSSYEQYF	TGCGCCAGCAGCTTTACTAGCGGGAGCTCCTACGAGCAGTACTTC
TRBV7-9	.	TRBJ1-1	.	12	CASSQENTEAFF	TGTGCCAGCTCGCAGGAGAACACTGAAGCTTTCTTT
TRBV6-5	.	TRBJ1-1	.	15	CASSYQRLGDTEAFF	TGTGCCAGCAGTTACCAGCGATTGGGGGACACTGAAGCTTTCTTT
TRBV5-1	.	TRBJ1-6	.	16	CASSPQGKGAGSPLHF	TGCGCCAGCTCGCCACAGGGAAAGGGTGCAGGATCACCCCTCCACTTT
TRBV18	.	TRBJ1-4	.	15	CASSPPVMGNEKLFF	TGTGCCAGCTCACCACCGGTGATGGGAAATGAAAAACTGTTTTTT
TRBV9	TRBD2	TRBJ2-5	few	14	CASSVEAGYETQYF	TGTGCCAGCAGCGTAGAAGCGGGGTACGAGACCCAGTACTTC
TRBV3-1/TRBV3-2	.	TRBJ1-5	.	14	CASSSPRVDQPQHF	TGTGCCAGCAGTAGTCCCAGGGTGGATCAGCCCCAGCATTTT
TRBV19	.	TRBJ1-3	.	14	CASSIQGSRNTIYF	TGTGCCAGTAGTATCCAGGGCTCCCGGAACACCATATATTTT
TRBV7-7	TRBD2	TRBJ2-3	.	16	CASSRNLAASTDTQYF	TGTGCCAGCAGCCGGAATCTAGCGGCTAGCACAGATACGCAGTATTTT
TRBV25-1	.	TRBJ1-4	.	15	CASSDLGATNEKLFF	TGTGCCAGCAGTGACCTGGGGGCAACTAATGAAAAACTGTTTTTT
TRBV13	.	TRBJ1-1	.	13	CASSSLPGTEAFF	TGTGCCAGCAGCTCCCTCCCGGGCACTGAAGCTTTCTTT
TRBV5-5	TRBD2	TRBJ2-7	.	15	CASSLGLADLYEQYF	TGTGCCAGCAGCTTGGGGCTAGCGGATCTCTACGAGCAGTACTTC
TRBV20-1	.	TRBJ2-5	.	11	CSGTEKETQYF	TGCAGTGGGACTGAGAAAGAGACCCAGTACTTC
TRBV19	TRBD2	TRBJ2-1	.	16	CASSSLAGRSYNEQFF	TGTGCCAGTAGTAGTCTAGCGGGGCGGAGCTACAATGAGCAGTTCTTC
TRBV18	.	TRBJ2-5	.	12	CASSRDQETQYF	TGTGCCAGCTCACGGGACCAGGAGACCCAGTACTTC
TRBV6-5	.	TRBJ1-4	.	16	CASSYSRVPADEKLFF	TGTGCCAGCAGTTACTCGCGAGTTCCCGCGGATGAAAAACTGTTTTTT
TRBV9	.	TRBJ2-5	.	14	CASSETSPGGRQYF	TGTGCCAGCAGCGAAACATCTCCGGGGGGCAGGCAGTACTTC
TRBV7-2	TRBD1	TRBJ1-3	.	16	CASSLGGTGSGNTIYF	TGTGCCAGCAGCTTAGGAGGGACAGGGTCTGGAAACACCATATATTTT
TRBV6-5	.	TRBJ1-5	.	13	CASSQGSNQPQHF	TGTGCCAGCAGTCAGGGAAGCAATCAGCCCCAGCATTTT
TRBV30	.	TRBJ2-3	.	12	CAWAPGGDTQYF	TGTGCCTGGGCACCCGGTGGGGATACGCAGTATTTT
TRBV12-5	.	TRBJ1-1	.	13	CASGLSGFTEAFF	TGTGCTAGTGGTTTGTCCGGGTTCACTGAAGCTTTCTTT
TRBV7-9	.	TRBJ1-1	.	13	CASGANEADEAFF	TGTGCCAGCGGGGCGAATGAGGCCGATGAAGCTTTCTTT
TRBV27	TRBD1	TRBJ2-1	once	16	CASSSWTGSTYNEQFF	TGTGCCAGCAGTTCCTGGACAGGGTCAACCTACAATGAGCAGTTCTTC
TRBV18	.	TRBJ1-2	.	13	CASSPYGEPGYTF	TGTGCCAGCTCACCATATGGGGAACCAGGCTACACCTTC
TRBV5-1	TRBD2	TRBJ2-1	once	16	CASSLEASGRANEQFF	TGCGCCAGCAGCTTGGAGGCTAGCGGGAGGGCCAATGAGCAGTTCTTC
TRBV19	TRBD1	TRBJ1-5	.	16	CASSILEGGLGQPQHF	TGTGCCAGTAGTATCTTGGAAGGGGGCTTAGGTCAGCCCCAGCATTTT
TRBV6-7	.	TRBJ2-5	.	11	CASITQETQYF	TGTGCCAGCATCACACAAGAGACCCAGTACTTC
TRBV6-5	.	TRBJ1-6	.	13	CATGPSMDSPLHF	TGTGCCACTGGACCCTCGATGGATTCACCCCTCCACTTT
TRBV5-4	.	TRBJ1-3	few	16	CASSSQRGDSGNTIYF	TGTGCCAGCAGCTCTCAACGGGGGGACTCTGGAAACACCATATATTTT
TRBV4-1	.	TRBJ1-4	.	17	CASSRGEGTRTNEKLFF	TGCGCCAGCAGCCGCGGGGAGGGGACAAGAACTAATGAAAAACTGTTTTTT
TRBV10-2	.	TRBJ1-1	.	15	CASSDPGRPNTEAFF	TGCGCCAGCAGTGACCCGGGACGGCCGAACACTGAAGCTTTCTTT
TRBV6-2/TRBV6-3	.	TRBJ2-7	.	13	CASSYPSPYEQYF	TGTGCCAGCAGTTACCCCAGCCCCTACGAGCAGTACTTC
TRBV2	.	TRBJ2-5	once	11	CASRLEETQYF	TGTGCCAGCAGACTCGAAGAGACCCAGTACTTC
TRBV20-1	.	TRBJ2-7	.	12	CSASWQEYEQYF	TGCAGTGCTAGTTGGCAGGAGTACGAGCAGTACTTC
TRBV19	TRBD1	TRBJ1-1	.	19	CASSMALGGQGFPGAEAFF	TGTGCCAGTAGTATGGCTTTGGGGGGACAGGGCTTCCCAGGGGCTGAAGCTTTCTTT
TRBV6-5	.	TRBJ1-5	.	11	CASRNNQPQHF	TGTGCCAGCAGAAATAATCAGCCCCAGCATTTT
TRBV30	.	TRBJ1-3	.	14	CAWSRGGSGNTIYF	TGTGCCTGGAGTAGGGGGGGTTCTGGAAACACCATATATTTT
TRBV19	.	TRBJ1-2	.	15	CASSDTTTANYGYTF	TGTGCCAGTAGTGACACCACGACGGCTAACTATGGCTACACCTTC
TRBV19	TRBD1	TRBJ1-3	.	17	CASSIKGQGSSGNTIYF	TGTGCCAGTAGTATAAAGGGACAGGGGAGCTCTGGAAACACCATATATTTT
TRBV28	TRBD1	TRBJ1-2	once	18	CASSPYFGGQGENYGYTF	TGTGCCAGCAGTCCCTACTTCGGTGGACAGGGGGAGAACTATGGCTACACCTTC
TRBV5-1	TRBD1	TRBJ1-1	.	14	CASSSGGQGLIAFF	TGCGCCAGCAGCTCTGGGGGACAGGGTCTCATTGCTTTCTTT
TRBV11-2	.	TRBJ2-7	few	16	CASSSPSDMISYEQYF	TGTGCCAGCAGCTCCCCCTCCGACATGATCTCCTACGAGCAGTACTTC
TRBV12-3/TRBV12-4	.	TRBJ1-3	.	12	CASSQSAATIYF	TGTGCCAGCAGCCAATCTGCGGCCACCATATATTTT
TRBV9	.	TRBJ1-2	once	16	CASSATLDLFAYGYTF	TGTGCCAGCAGCGCCACCCTAGATTTGTTTGCTTATGGCTACACCTTC
TRBV7-2	TRBD1	TRBJ1-1	once	16	CASSKALGTGLTEAFF	TGTGCCAGCAGCAAAGCCCTTGGGACAGGGCTTACTGAAGCTTTCTTT